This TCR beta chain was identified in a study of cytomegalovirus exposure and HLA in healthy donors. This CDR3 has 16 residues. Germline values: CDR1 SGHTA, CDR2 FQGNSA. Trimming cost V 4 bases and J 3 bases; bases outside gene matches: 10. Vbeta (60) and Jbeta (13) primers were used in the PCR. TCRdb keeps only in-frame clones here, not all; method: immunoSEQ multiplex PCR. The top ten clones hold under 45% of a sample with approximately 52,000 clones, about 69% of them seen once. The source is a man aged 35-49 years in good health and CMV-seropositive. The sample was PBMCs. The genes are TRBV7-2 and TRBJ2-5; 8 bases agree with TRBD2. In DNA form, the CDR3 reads TGTGCCAGCAGCTCAATCGCACTAGCGGCAGAAGAGACCCAGTACTTC. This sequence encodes CASSSIALAAEETQYF.